The clone carrying this T cell receptor (beta chain) was seen at least ten times. Antigen: not known. The data were obtained in a study of T cells in Graves' hyperthyroidism and ophthalmopathy. Used for diagnoses were clinical symptoms, serum thyroxine and TRAb, thyroid ultrasound and orbital computed tomography. Study results and limitations: Classification by a 13 V-J model distinguished ophthalmopathy from stable hyperthyroidism. The blood repertoire included most of the expanded thyroid clonotypes above 0.001. Ophthalmopathy was model-predicted a median approximately six months pre-onset.

There were TCR beta CDR3 regions amplified from RNA transcripts. HTBI primers were employed in a first-round RT-PCR of the TCR CDR3. In TCRdb, the multiplex PCR reads were re-called with MiXCR into one record per CDR3 protein. The sample holds roughly 520,000 distinct CDR3 sequences, approximately 25% seen once. The sequencing sample was made of blood. This clonotype was sampled from a woman aged 25-40 years with Graves' ophthalmopathy.

The CDR3 spells CASSLSYTSYEQYF. CDR3 sequence (DNA): TGTGCCAGCAGTTTATCGTATACCTCCTACGAGCAGTACTTC. The chain recombines TRBV27 with TRBJ2-7; no reliable D call. Trimming left V 0 bases short and J 0 bases short, with 6 bases between. The CDR3 covers 14 residues. CDR1 MNHEY and CDR2 SMNVEV come from the germline V gene (reference sequence).